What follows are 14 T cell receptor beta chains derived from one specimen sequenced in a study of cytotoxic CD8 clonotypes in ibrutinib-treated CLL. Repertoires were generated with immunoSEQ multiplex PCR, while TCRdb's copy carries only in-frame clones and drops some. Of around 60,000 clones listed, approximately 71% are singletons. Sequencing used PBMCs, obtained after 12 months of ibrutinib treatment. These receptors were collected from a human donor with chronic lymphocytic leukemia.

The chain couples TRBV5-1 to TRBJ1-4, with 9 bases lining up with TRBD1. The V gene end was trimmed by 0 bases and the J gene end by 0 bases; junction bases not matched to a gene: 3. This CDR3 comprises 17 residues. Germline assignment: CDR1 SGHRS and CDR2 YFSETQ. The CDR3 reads CASSLVGQGTTNEKLFF. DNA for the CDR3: TGCGCCAGCAGCTTGGTTGGACAGGGGACAACTAATGAAAAACTGTTTTTT. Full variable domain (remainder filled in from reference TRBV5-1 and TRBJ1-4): KAGVTQTPRYLIKTRGQQVTLSCSPISGHRSVSWYQQTPGQGLQFLFEYFSETQRNKGNFPGRFSGRQFSNSRSEMNVSTLELGDSALYLCASSLVGQGTTNEKLFFGSGTQLSVL.

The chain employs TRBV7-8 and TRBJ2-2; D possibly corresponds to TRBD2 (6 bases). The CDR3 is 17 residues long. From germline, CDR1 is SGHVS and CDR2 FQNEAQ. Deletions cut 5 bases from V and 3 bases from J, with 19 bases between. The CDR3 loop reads CASSAQLGLTYTGELFF. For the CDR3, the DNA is TGTGCCAGCAGCGCCCAGCTGGGACTTACATACACCGGGGAGCTGTTTTTT.

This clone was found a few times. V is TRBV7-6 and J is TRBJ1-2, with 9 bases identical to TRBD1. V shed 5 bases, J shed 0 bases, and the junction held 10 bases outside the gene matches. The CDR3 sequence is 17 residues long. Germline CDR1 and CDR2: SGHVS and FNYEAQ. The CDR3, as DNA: TGTGCCAGCAGCGTCTCCGGGACAGGGTTCACTAACTATGGCTACACCTTC. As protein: CASSVSGTGFTNYGYTF.

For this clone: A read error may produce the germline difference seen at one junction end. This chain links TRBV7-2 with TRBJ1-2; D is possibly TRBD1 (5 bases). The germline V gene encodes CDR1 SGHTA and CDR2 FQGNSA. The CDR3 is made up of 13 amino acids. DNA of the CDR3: TGTGCCAGCAGCCCCGACGCCGGGGGATCCTCCCCCTTC. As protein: CASSPDAGGSSPF.

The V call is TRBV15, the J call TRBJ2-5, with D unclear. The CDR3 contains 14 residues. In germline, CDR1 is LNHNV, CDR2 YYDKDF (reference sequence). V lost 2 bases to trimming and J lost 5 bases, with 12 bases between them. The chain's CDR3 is CATSRQSGTETQYF. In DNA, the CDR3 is TGTGCCACCAGCAGACAGTCGGGCACGGAGACCCAGTACTTC.

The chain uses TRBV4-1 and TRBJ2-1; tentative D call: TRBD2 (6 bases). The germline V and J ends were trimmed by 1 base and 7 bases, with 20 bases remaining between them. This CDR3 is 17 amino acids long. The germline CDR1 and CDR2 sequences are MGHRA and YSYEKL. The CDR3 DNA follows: TGCGCCAGCAGCCAAGCGGTCGCGGGAATCAATATTAATGAGCAGTTCTTC. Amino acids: CASSQAVAGININEQFF.

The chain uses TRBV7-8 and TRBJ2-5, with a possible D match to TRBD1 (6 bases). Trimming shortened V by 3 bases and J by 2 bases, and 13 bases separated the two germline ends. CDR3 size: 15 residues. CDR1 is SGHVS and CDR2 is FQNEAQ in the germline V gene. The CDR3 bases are TGTGCCAGCAGCTTTCTGACAGGCCAACAAGAGACCCAGTACTTC. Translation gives CASSFLTGQQETQYF.

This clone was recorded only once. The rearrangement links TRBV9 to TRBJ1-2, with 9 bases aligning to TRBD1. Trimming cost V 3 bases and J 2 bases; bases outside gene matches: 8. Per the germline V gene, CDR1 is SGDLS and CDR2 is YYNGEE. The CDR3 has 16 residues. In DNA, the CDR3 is TGTGCCAGCAGCGAGCCCAGACAGGGGGACAACTATGGCTACACCTTC. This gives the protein CASSEPRQGDNYGYTF.

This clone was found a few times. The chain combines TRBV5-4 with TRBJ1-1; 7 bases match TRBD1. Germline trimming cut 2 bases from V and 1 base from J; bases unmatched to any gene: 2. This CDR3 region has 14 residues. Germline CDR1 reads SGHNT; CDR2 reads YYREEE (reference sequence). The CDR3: CASSLGTENTEAFF. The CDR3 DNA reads TGTGCCAGCAGCTTAGGGACAGAGAACACTGAAGCTTTCTTT.

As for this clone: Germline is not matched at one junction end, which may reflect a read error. CDR3 DNA sequence: TGCGCCAGCAGCCCCATGAGGAACACTGAAGCTTTCTTT. This gives the protein CASSPMRNTEAFF. The chain couples TRBV11-2 to TRBJ1-1, with D unresolved. This CDR3 has 13 amino acids. CDR1 and CDR2 from the germline V gene are SGHAT and FQNNGV.

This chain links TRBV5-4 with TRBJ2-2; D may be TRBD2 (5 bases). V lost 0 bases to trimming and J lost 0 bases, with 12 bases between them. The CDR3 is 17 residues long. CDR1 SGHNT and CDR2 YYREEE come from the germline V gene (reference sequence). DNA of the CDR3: TGTGCCAGCAGCTTGGATAGAGGGCAGTCGAACACCGGGGAGCTGTTTTTT. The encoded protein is CASSLDRGQSNTGELFF.

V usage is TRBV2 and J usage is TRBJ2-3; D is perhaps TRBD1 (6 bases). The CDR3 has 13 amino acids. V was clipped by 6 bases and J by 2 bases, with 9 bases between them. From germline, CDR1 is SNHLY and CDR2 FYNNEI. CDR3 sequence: CASRDRDTDTQYF. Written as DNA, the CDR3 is TGTGCCAGCAGGGACAGAGACACAGATACGCAGTATTTT.

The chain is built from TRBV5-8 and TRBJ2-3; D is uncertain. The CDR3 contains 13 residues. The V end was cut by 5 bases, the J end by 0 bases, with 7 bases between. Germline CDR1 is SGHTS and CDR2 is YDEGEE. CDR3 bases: TGTGCCAGCAGGCAAACTAGCACAGATACGCAGTATTTT. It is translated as CASRQTSTDTQYF.

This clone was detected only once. CDR3 sequence: CASSFPYRERIKQYF. The CDR3, as DNA: TGTGCCAGCAGTTTCCCCTATAGGGAGAGGATCAAGCAGTACTTC. V is TRBV28 and J is TRBJ2-7, with D possibly matching TRBD2 (5 bases). Trimming took 3 bases from V and 8 from J, leaving 20 bases between them. CDR3 length: 15 residues. Looked up from germline, CDR1 is MDHEN and CDR2 is SYDVKM.